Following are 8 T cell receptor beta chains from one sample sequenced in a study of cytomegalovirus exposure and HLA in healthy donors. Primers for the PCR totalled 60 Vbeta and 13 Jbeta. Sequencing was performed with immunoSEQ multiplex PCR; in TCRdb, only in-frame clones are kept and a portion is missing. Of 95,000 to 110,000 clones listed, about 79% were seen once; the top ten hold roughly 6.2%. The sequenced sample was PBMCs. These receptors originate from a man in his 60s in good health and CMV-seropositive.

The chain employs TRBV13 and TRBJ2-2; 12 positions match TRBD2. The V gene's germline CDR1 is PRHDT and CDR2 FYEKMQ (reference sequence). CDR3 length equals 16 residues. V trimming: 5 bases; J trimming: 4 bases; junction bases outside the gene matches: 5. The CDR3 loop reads CASSRLAGDVTGELFF. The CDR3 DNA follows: TGTGCCAGCAGCAGACTAGCGGGGGACGTCACCGGGGAGCTGTTTTTT. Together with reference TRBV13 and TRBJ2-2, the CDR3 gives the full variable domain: AAGVIQSPRHLIKEKRETATLKCYPIPRHDTVYWYQQGPGQDPQFLISFYEKMQSDKGSIPDRFSAQQFSDYHSELNMSSLELGDSALYFCASSRLAGDVTGELFFGEGSRLTVL.

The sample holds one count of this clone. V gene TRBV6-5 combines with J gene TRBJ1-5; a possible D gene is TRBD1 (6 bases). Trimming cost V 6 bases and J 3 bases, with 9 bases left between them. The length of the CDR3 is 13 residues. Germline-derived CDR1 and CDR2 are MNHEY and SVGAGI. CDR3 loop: CASRRGYNQPQHF. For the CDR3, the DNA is TGTGCCAGCAGGAGGGGGTACAATCAGCCCCAGCATTTT.

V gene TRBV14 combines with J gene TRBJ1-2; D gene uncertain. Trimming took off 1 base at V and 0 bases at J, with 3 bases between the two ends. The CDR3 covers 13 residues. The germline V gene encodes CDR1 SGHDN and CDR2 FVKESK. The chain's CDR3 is CASSQAPNYGYTF. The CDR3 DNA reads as TGTGCCAGCAGCCAAGCTCCTAACTATGGCTACACCTTC.

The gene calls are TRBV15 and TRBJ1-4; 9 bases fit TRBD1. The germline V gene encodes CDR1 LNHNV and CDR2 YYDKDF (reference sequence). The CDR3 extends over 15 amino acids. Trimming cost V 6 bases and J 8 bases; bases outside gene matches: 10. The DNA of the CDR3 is TGTGCCACCAGTACCGACAGGGGGTGGGGAGAAAAACTGTTTTTT. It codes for CATSTDRGWGEKLFF. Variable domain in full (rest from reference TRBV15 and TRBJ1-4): DAMVIQNPRYQVTQFGKPVTLSCSQTLNHNVMYWYQQKSSQAPKLLFHYYDKDFNNEADTPDNFQSRRPNTSFCFLDIRSPGLGDTAMYLCATSTDRGWGEKLFFGSGTQLSVL.

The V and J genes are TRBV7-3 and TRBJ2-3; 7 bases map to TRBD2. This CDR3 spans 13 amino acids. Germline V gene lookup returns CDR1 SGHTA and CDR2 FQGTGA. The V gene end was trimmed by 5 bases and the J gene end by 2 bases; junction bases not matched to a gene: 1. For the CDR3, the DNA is TGTGCCAGCAGCCGGGACTACACAGATACGCAGTATTTT. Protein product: CASSRDYTDTQYF.

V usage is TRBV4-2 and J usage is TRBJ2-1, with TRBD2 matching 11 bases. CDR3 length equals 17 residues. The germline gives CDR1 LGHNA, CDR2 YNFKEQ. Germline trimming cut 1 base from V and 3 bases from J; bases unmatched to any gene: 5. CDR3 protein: CASSQVATSGGYNEQFF. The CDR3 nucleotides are TGTGCCAGCAGCCAAGTGGCTACTAGCGGGGGCTACAATGAGCAGTTCTTC.

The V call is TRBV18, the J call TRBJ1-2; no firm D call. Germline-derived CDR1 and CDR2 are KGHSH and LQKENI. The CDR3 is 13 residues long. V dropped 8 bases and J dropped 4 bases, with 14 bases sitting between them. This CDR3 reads CASTPGELYGYTF. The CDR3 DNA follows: TGTGCCAGCACTCCGGGAGAGCTCTATGGCTACACCTTC.

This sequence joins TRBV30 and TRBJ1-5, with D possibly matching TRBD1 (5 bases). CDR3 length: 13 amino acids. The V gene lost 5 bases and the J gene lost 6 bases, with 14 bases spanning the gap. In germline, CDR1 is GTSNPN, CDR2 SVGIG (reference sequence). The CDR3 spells CAWSETGGQPQHF. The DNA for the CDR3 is TGTGCCTGGTCCGAGACGGGGGGTCAGCCCCAGCATTTT. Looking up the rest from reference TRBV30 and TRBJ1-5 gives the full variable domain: SQTIHQWPATLVQPVGSPLSLECTVEGTSNPNLYWYRQAAGRGLQLLFYSVGIGQISSEVPQNLSASRPQDRQFILSSKKLLLSDSGFYLCAWSETGGQPQHFGDGTRLSIL.